This T cell receptor (beta chain) was recorded in a study of CD8 T cells in ankylosing spondylitis. Study outcomes and limitations: Disease-linked clones were reportedly significantly enriched in matched ankylosing spondylitis synovial fluid. In ankylosing spondylitis blood, a motif of roughly eight highly homologous TCR beta variants appeared characteristic. Disease-associated clones were CD8+ and fairly uncommon in peripheral blood.

Quantitative 5'-RACE with molecular barcodes produced the TCR beta libraries. Using its own MiXCR run on the 5' RACE reads, TCRdb lists one record per CDR3 protein. The sample lists 350,000 or so distinct CDR3 sequences; roughly 14% were seen once. Concerning this clonotype: Its antigen is undetermined.

The CDR3 is 18 residues long. This TCR was recovered from a male donor with ankylosing spondylitis or in good health (not recorded which). This chain uses TRBV21-1 with TRBJ2-1; no check of the table's D call, TRBD1, against the DNA was made. TRBV21-1 is a documented pseudogene. The sample comprised blood, either unsorted or a sorted T cell fraction (not recorded which). CDR3: CASSSRLGGGSDYNEQFF. CDR3 DNA: TGTGCCAGCAGCAGCCGCCTGGGCGGGGGTTCGGACTACAATGAGCAGTTCTTC.